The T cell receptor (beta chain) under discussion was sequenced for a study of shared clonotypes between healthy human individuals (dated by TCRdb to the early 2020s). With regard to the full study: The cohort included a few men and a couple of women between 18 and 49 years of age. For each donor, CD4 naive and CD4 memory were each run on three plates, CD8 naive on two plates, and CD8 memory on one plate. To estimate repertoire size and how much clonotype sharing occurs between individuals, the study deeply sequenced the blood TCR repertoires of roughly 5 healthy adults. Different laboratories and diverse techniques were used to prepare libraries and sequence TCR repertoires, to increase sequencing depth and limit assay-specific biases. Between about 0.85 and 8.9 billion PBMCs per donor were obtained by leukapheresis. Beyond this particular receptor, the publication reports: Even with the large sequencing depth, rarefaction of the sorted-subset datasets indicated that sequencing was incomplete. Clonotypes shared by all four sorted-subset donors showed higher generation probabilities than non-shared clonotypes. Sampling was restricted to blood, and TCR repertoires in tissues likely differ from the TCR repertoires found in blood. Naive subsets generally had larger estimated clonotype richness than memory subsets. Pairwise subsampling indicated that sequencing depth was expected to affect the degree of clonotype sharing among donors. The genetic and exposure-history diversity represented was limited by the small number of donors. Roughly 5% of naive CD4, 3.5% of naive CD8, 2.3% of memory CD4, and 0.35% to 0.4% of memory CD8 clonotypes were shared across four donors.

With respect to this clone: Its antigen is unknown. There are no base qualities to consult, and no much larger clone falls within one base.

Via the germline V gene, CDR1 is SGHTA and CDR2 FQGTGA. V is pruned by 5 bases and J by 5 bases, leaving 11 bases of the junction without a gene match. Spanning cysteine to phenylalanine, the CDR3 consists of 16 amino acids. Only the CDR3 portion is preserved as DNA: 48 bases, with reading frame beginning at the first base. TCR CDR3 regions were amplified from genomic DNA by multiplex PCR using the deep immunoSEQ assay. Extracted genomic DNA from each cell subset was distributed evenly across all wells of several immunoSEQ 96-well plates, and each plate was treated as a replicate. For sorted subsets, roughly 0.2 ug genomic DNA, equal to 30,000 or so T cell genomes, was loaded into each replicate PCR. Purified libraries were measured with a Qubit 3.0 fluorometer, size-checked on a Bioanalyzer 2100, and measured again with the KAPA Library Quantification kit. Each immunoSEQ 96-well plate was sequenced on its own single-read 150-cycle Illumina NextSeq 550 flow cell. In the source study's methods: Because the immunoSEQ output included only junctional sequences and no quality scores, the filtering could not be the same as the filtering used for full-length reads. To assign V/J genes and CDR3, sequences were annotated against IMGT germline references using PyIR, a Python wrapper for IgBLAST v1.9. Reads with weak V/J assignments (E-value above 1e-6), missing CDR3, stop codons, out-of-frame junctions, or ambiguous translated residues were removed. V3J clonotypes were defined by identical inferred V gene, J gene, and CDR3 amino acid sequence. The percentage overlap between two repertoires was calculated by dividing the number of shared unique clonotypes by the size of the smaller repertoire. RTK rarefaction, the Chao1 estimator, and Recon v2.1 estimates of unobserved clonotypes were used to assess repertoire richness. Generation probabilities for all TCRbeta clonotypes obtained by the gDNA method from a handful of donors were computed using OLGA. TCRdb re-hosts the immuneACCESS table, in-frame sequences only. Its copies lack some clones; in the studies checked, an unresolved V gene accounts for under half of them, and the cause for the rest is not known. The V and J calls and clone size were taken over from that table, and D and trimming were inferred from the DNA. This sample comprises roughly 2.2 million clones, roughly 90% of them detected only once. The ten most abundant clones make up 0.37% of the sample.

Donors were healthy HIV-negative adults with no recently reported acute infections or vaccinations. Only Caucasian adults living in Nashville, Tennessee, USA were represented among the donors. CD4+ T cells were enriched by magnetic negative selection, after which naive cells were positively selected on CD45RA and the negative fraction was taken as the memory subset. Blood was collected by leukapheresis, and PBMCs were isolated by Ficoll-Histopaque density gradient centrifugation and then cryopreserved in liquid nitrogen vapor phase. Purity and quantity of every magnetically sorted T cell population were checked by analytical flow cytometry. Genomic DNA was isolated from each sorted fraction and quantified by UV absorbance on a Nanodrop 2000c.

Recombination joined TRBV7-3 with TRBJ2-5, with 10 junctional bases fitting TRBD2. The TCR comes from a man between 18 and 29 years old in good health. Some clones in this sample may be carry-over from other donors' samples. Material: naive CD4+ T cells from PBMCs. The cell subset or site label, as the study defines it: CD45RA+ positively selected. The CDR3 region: CASSPLAGRGPETQYF. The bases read TGTGCCAGCAGCCCACTAGCGGGGAGAGGCCCCGAGACCCAGTACTTC.